A single sample gave rise to the 12 T cell receptor beta chains below, sequenced in a study of blood T cell repertoires in COVID-19. Sequenced by immunoSEQ multiplex PCR; TCRdb stores in-frame clones only, minus some. The sample lists hundreds of thousands of clones; roughly 87% were seen once. The sequencing sample was made of PBMCs or T cells enriched from blood (not recorded which). The source of these receptors is a woman aged 18-29 years who had recovered from COVID-19.

To note about this clone: At one of its ends the junction is not consistent with the germline gene, which may arise from a read error. The chain uses TRBV7-2 and TRBJ1-2; 8 bases agree with TRBD1. The CDR3 has 14 amino acids. CDR1 and CDR2 from the germline V gene are SGHTA and FQGNSA. The CDR3 DNA reads TGTGCCAGCAGCCCTAGGACCTTGGGACAGGAGATAGCCTTC. Amino acid sequence: CASSPRTLGQEIAF.

The chain combines TRBV4-3 with TRBJ1-6; TRBD1 matches at 10 bases. The germline gives CDR1 LGHNA, CDR2 YSLEER. The V gene end was trimmed by 0 bases and the J gene end by 9 bases; junction bases not matched to a gene: 5. The CDR3 is 16 amino acids. DNA of the CDR3: TGCGCCAGCAGCCAAGATTCGGACAGGGGGACTTCACCCCTCCACTTT. The encoded protein is CASSQDSDRGTSPLHF.

Here the CDR3 reads CASSRELAGVSYEQYF. The CDR3 DNA follows: TGTGCCAGCAGCCGGGAACTAGCGGGAGTTTCCTACGAGCAGTACTTC. The chain links TRBV4-2 to TRBJ2-7, with 11 bases that match TRBD2. V lost 4 bases and J lost 1; bases outside the gene matches: 6. The CDR3 is 16 residues long. CDR1 and CDR2 (germline): LGHNA, YNFKEQ.

The chain couples TRBV3-1 (or the pseudogene TRBV3-2) to TRBJ2-3; 13 bases align to TRBD2. Trimming removed 0 bases from V and 2 bases from J; junction bases left unmatched: 8. The V gene's germline CDR1 is LGHDT and CDR2 YNNKEL (reference sequence). This CDR3 is 19 amino acids long. CDR3 amino acids: CASSQDRTSGSGDTDTQYF. CDR3 nucleotides: TGTGCCAGCAGCCAAGACCGGACTAGCGGGAGCGGGGACACAGATACGCAGTATTTT.

The table lists this clone with a count of one. The chain is built from TRBV6-2 or TRBV6-3 and TRBJ2-1, with D possibly matching TRBD1 (6 bases). The germline V gene has CDR1 MNHEY and CDR2 SVGEGT. Trimming took off 2 bases at V and 4 bases at J, with 18 bases between the two ends. This CDR3 spans 17 amino acids. CDR3 nucleotide sequence: TGTGCCAGCAGTTACGGGGGCAGTTCGTTTTGGTACAATGAGCAGTTCTTC. Translating it yields CASSYGGSSFWYNEQFF.

V gene TRBV6-5 combines with J gene TRBJ2-1; 13 bases fit TRBD2. Germline values: CDR1 MNHEY, CDR2 SVGAGI. Losses at the gene ends were 5 bases for V and 13 bases for J; bases not matched to a gene: 11. The CDR3 has 15 residues. The CDR3 loop reads CASSRGLAGTQPQFF. As DNA, the CDR3 is TGTGCCAGCAGTCGGGGACTAGCGGGAACCCAACCACAGTTCTTC.

This sequence joins TRBV7-9 and TRBJ1-2, with D hard to call. Per the germline V gene, CDR1 is SEHNR and CDR2 is FQNEAQ (reference sequence). The CDR3 runs to 16 residues. V dropped 5 bases and J dropped 3 bases, with 19 bases sitting between them. The DNA of the CDR3 is TGTGCCAGCAGCCGCTTTACTCGGGTAATTGACTATGGCTACACCTTC. This gives the protein CASSRFTRVIDYGYTF.

This clone has a handful of counts. V is TRBV5-4 and J is TRBJ1-2; D gene ambiguous. The CDR3 loop spans 14 amino acids. CDR1 is SGHNT and CDR2 is YYREEE in the germline V gene (reference sequence). V lost 1 base, J lost 1 base, and 8 bases lay in between. The CDR3: CASSLLAGNYGYTF. CDR3 DNA sequence: TGTGCCAGCAGCTTGTTAGCGGGTAACTATGGCTACACCTTC.

This clone has just one count. This rearrangement joins TRBV6-2 or TRBV6-3 to TRBJ1-2; D unclear. Trimming took 4 bases from V and 7 from J, leaving 13 bases between them. The CDR3 is 13 residues long. CDR1 and CDR2 from the germline V gene are MNHEY and SVGEGT. CDR3 loop: CASSLVRGGGYTF. The DNA of the CDR3 is TGTGCCAGCAGTTTAGTACGGGGAGGTGGCTACACCTTC.

The chain carries TRBV10-3 and TRBJ2-7, with 11 bases fitting TRBD2. The CDR3 contains 16 residues. V was clipped by 6 bases and J by 0 bases; unmatched bases: 7. Germline CDR1 reads ENHRY; CDR2 reads SYGVKD. CDR3 amino acids: CAISALTSGTSYEQYF. CDR3 DNA sequence: TGTGCCATCAGCGCCCTGACTAGCGGGACCTCCTACGAGCAGTACTTC.

The chain employs TRBV5-8 and TRBJ2-7; 7 positions agree with TRBD2. The J segment lost 6 bases and the V segment lost 3 bases, leaving 3 bases of the junction unmatched. CDR1 is SGHTS, CDR2 YDEGEE, per germline. The CDR3 is made up of 12 amino acids. CDR3 in amino acids: CASSWGEGEQYF. In nucleotides, the CDR3 is TGTGCCAGCAGCTGGGGGGAGGGCGAGCAGTACTTC.

This clone was seen more than once but under ten times. The chain uses TRBV4-3 and TRBJ1-1; TRBD1 might be the D (5 bases). V lost 0 bases, J lost 1 base, and 12 bases lay in between. Germline CDR1 and CDR2: LGHNA and YSLEER. This CDR3 is built from 16 residues. CDR3 bases: TGCGCCAGCAGCCAAGATCCTGCGGGGGGGAACACTGAAGCTTTCTTT. It encodes CASSQDPAGGNTEAFF.